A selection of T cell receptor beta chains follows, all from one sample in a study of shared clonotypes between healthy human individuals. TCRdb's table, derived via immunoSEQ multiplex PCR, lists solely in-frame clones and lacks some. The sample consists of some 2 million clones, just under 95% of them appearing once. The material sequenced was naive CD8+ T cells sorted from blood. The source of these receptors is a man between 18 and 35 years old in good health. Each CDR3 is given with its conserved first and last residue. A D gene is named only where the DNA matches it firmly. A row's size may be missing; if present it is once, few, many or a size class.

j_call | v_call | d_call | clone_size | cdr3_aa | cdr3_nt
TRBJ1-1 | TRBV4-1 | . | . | CASSHVWGEGDTEAFF | TGCGCCAGCAGCCATGTTTGGGGTGAGGGGGACACTGAAGCTTTCTTT
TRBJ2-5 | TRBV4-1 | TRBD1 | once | CASSHGVGTGDEETQYF | TGCGCCAGCAGCCACGGTGTGGGGACAGGTGACGAGGAGACCCAGTACTTC
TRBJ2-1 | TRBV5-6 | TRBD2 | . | CASSLELAGSYNEQFF | TGTGCCAGCAGCTTGGAGCTAGCGGGCTCCTACAATGAGCAGTTCTTC
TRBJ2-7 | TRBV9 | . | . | CASSSSGLSYEQYF | TGTGCCAGCAGCTCTTCAGGCCTGTCCTACGAGCAGTACTTC
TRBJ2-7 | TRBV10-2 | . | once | CASSPGLVGEQYF | TGCGCCAGCAGTCCTGGACTCGTCGGGGAGCAGTACTTC
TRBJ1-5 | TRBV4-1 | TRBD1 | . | CASSQAGDRGMPQHF | TGCGCCAGCAGCCAAGCCGGGGACAGGGGTATGCCCCAGCATTTT
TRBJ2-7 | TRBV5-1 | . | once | CASSLWQGNYEQYF | TGCGCCAGCAGCTTGTGGCAGGGAAACTACGAGCAGTACTTC
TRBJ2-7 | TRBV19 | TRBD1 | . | CASSPGTGAYEQYF | TGTGCCAGTAGTCCGGGGACAGGCGCCTACGAGCAGTACTTC
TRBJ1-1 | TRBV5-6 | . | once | CASSLLVSREAFF | TGTGCCAGCAGCTTGTTAGTCAGTCGAGAAGCTTTCTTT
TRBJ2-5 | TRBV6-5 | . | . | CASSYSEEETQYF | TGTGCCAGCAGTTACAGCGAAGAAGAGACCCAGTACTTC
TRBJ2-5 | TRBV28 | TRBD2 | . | CATIPPASGGNKETQYF | TGTGCCACCATACCTCCGGCTAGCGGGGGGAATAAAGAGACCCAGTACTTC
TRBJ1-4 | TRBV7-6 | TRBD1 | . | CASSVDRAHSTNEKLFF | TGTGCCAGCAGCGTGGACAGGGCGCACTCAACTAATGAAAAACTGTTTTTT
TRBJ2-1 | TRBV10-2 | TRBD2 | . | CASIKLAGNNEQFF | TGCGCCAGCATAAAACTAGCGGGAAACAATGAGCAGTTCTTC
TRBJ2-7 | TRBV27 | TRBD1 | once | CASSFAGGYEQYF | TGTGCCAGCAGTTTTGCAGGGGGCTACGAGCAGTACTTC
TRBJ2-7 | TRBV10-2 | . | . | CATDSERTPSYEQYF | TGCGCCACCGACAGCGAACGGACGCCTTCCTACGAGCAGTACTTC
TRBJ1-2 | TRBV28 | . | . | CASSSVGSNYGYTF | TGTGCCAGCAGTTCGGTGGGGAGTAACTATGGCTACACCTTC
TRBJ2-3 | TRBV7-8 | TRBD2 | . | CASSSPGAGVTTLFSDTQYF | TGTGCCAGCAGCTCCCCGGGAGCGGGAGTCACCACTCTGTTCTCAGATACGCAGTATTTT
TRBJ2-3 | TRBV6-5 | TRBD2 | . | CASSSPGLAGTDTQYF | TGTGCCAGCAGTTCTCCCGGACTAGCGGGGACAGATACGCAGTATTTT
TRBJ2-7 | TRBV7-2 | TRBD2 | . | CASSLVSSGETYEQYF | TGTGCCAGCAGCTTGGTTTCTAGCGGGGAGACCTACGAGCAGTACTTC
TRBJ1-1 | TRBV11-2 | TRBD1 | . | CASSLFKGALTNTEAFF | TGTGCCAGCAGCTTATTTAAGGGGGCCCTAACAAACACTGAAGCTTTCTTT
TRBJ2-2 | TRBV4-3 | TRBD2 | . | CASSLTSYTGELFF | TGCGCCAGCAGCCTGACTAGCTACACCGGGGAGCTGTTTTTT
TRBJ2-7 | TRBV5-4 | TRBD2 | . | CASSPRGGPEEQYF | TGTGCCAGCAGCCCGCGGGGGGGCCCGGAGGAGCAGTACTTC
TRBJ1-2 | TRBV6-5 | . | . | CASSYVYGYTF | TGTGCCAGCAGTTATGTATATGGCTACACCTTC
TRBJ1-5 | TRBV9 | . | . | CASSVGGSQPQHF | TGTGCCAGCAGCGTAGGGGGAAGTCAGCCCCAGCATTTT
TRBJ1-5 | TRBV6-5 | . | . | CASSYSGLNQPQHF | TGTGCCAGCAGTTACTCAGGTCTGAATCAGCCCCAGCATTTT
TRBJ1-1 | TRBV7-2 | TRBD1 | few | CASSLGQAEAFF | TGTGCCAGCAGTTTAGGACAGGCCGAAGCTTTCTTT
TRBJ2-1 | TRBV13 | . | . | CASSLTRDAEQFF | TGTGCCAGCAGCTTAACCCGGGATGCTGAGCAGTTCTTC
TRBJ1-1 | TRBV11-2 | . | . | CASQKSGGEAFF | TGTGCCAGCCAAAAGAGTGGGGGTGAAGCTTTCTTT
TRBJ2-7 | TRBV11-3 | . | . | CASSLGAEAAYEQYF | TGTGCCAGCAGCTTAGGAGCGGAGGCCGCCTACGAGCAGTACTTC
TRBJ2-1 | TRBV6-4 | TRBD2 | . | CASSEGTSAHEQFF | TGTGCCAGCAGTGAGGGGACTAGTGCCCATGAGCAGTTCTTC
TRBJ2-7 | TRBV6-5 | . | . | CASSNSLGLEQYF | TGTGCCAGCAGTAACTCTTTAGGGCTCGAGCAGTACTTC
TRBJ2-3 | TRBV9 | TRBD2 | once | CASSWSGTSTDTQYF | TGTGCCAGCAGCTGGAGCGGGACTAGCACAGATACGCAGTATTTT
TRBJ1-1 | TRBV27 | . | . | CASSLQENTEAFF | TGTGCCAGCAGCCTCCAGGAGAACACTGAAGCTTTCTTT
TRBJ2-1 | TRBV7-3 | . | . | CASSLQGSGNEQFF | TGTGCCAGCAGCTTACAGGGTTCAGGCAATGAGCAGTTCTTC
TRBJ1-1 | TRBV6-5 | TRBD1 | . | CASSYLTGPNTEAFF | TGTGCCAGCAGTTACCTGACAGGGCCGAACACTGAAGCTTTCTTT
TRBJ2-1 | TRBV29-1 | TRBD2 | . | CSVEERGGLKEQFF | TGCAGCGTTGAGGAGCGGGGGGGCCTGAAGGAGCAGTTCTTC
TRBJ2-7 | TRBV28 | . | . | CASSPTEAYEQYF | TGTGCCAGCAGTCCCACAGAGGCCTACGAGCAGTACTTC
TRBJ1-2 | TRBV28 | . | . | CASSFAAVWGGDYGYTF | TGTGCCAGCTCATTTGCGGCAGTATGGGGGGGAGACTATGGCTACACCTTC
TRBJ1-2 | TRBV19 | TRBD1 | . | CASTWDRDGYTF | TGTGCCAGCACTTGGGACAGGGATGGCTACACCTTC
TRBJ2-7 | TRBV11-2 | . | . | CASSLGGRSYEQYF | TGTGCCAGCAGCTTAGGGGGACGGTCCTACGAGCAGTACTTC
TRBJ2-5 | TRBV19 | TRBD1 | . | CASSIEDRGAEPKTQYF | TGTGCCAGTAGTATAGAAGACAGGGGGGCGGAGCCAAAGACCCAGTACTTC
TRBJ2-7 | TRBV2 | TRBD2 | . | CASSPPTSGEGYEQYF | TGTGCCAGCAGCCCCCCCACTAGCGGGGAGGGGTACGAGCAGTACTTC
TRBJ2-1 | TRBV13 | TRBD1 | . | CASSQDRANEQFF | TGTGCCAGCAGCCAGGACAGGGCCAATGAGCAGTTCTTC
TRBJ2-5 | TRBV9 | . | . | CASSVGGETQYF | TGTGCCAGCAGCGTAGGAGGGGAGACCCAGTACTTC
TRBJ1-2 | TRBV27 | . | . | CASSLSTGNYGYTF | TGTGCCAGCAGTTTATCCACAGGGAACTATGGCTACACCTTC
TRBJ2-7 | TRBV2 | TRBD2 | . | CASRGLAGEQYF | TGTGCCAGCCGGGGACTAGCCGGCGAGCAGTACTTC
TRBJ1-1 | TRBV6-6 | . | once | CASSYSKATYTEAFF | TGTGCCAGCAGTTACTCGAAGGCCACATACACTGAAGCTTTCTTT
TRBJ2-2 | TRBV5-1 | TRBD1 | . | CASSLAPGTGGADGELFF | TGCGCCAGCAGCTTGGCACCCGGGACAGGGGGCGCGGACGGGGAGCTGTTTTTT
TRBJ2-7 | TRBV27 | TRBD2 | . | CASSPGTSGYEQYF | TGTGCCAGCAGCCCTGGGACTAGCGGCTACGAGCAGTACTTC